This is a list of T cell receptor beta chains from one sample in a study of spatial heterogeneity in lung cancer. One entry per CDR3 protein, called by TCRdb with MiXCR from the 5' RACE reads. The repertoire includes around 120,000 distinct CDR3 sequences, approximately 12% of them detected once, and 16% sits in the top ten. The specimen comprised PBMCs, sampled at follow-up. The source is a male donor with early-stage non-small cell lung cancer. Both conserved end residues are trimmed from each CDR3.

J: TRBJ2-1
length: 14
V: TRBV10-3
CDR3: AISESWGEVSNEQF

J: TRBJ2-1
length: 12
V: TRBV29-1
CDR3: SARDRGPYNEQF

J: TRBJ2-7
length: 13
V: TRBV29-1
CDR3: SVEGGQSRAYEQY

J: TRBJ1-6
length: 12
V: TRBV27
CDR3: ASSFGGYNSPLH

J: TRBJ1-5
length: 11
V: TRBV3-1
CDR3: ASSQESRQPQH

J: TRBJ2-7
length: 11
V: TRBV28
CDR3: AHSPRGEGVQY

J: TRBJ1-4
length: 12
V: TRBV29-1
CDR3: SVSATGGDEKLF

J: TRBJ2-3
length: 14
V: TRBV9
CDR3: ASSLNQGGRTDTQY

J: TRBJ1-5
length: 11
V: TRBV5-1
CDR3: ASSGGFNQPQH

J: TRBJ2-2
length: 15
V: TRBV7-2
CDR3: ASSLALRTVNTGELF

J: TRBJ1-5
length: 12
V: TRBV7-2
CDR3: ASRPGTAHQPQH

J: TRBJ2-3
length: 12
V: TRBV5-1
CDR3: ASSRLESTDTQY

J: TRBJ1-5
length: 11
V: TRBV7-2
CDR3: ASSLVYNQPQH

J: TRBJ1-2
length: 12
V: TRBV30
CDR3: AWSEFRGPVGYT

J: TRBJ2-1
length: 13
V: TRBV4-2
CDR3: ASSQDGGSYNEQF

J: TRBJ2-5
length: 13
V: TRBV24-1
CDR3: ATSTSGGSGETQY

J: TRBJ2-5
length: 18
V: TRBV21-1
CDR3: ASSKALATSGGQSRETQY

J: TRBJ2-7
length: 16
V: TRBV7-8
CDR3: ASSSLHARGRNSYEQY

J: TRBJ2-5
length: 12
V: TRBV12-3/TRBV12-4
CDR3: ASNPRDYQETQY

J: TRBJ1-6
length: 15
V: TRBV4-1
CDR3: ASSQRGIRGRNSPLH

J: TRBJ1-3
length: 9
V: TRBV28
CDR3: ASSLRNTIY

J: TRBJ1-6
length: 13
V: TRBV10-3
CDR3: AITRDREAYSPLH

J: TRBJ1-6
length: 13
V: TRBV5-1
CDR3: ASSWDRSINSPLH

J: TRBJ1-6
length: 13
V: TRBV5-1
CDR3: ASSREGTNNSPLH

J: TRBJ1-1
length: 12
V: TRBV3-1
CDR3: ASSQDRTMAEAF

J: TRBJ2-7
length: 13
V: TRBV11-2
CDR3: ASSSLTGSSYEQY

J: TRBJ1-2
length: 11
V: TRBV12-3/TRBV12-4
CDR3: ASSSTGVVGYT

J: TRBJ2-1
length: 13
V: TRBV15
CDR3: ATKSGLGTYNEQF

J: TRBJ2-3
length: 14
V: TRBV15
CDR3: ATSTRSSGSTDTQY

J: TRBJ2-3
length: 11
V: TRBV10-3
CDR3: ATRVAAQDTQY

J: TRBJ2-7
length: 14
V: TRBV7-9
CDR3: ASSLRQPGQEGEQY

J: TRBJ2-2
length: 13
V: TRBV4-3
CDR3: ASSQDRMKTGELF

J: TRBJ2-5
length: 14
V: TRBV7-2
CDR3: ASRLAGGRVQETQY